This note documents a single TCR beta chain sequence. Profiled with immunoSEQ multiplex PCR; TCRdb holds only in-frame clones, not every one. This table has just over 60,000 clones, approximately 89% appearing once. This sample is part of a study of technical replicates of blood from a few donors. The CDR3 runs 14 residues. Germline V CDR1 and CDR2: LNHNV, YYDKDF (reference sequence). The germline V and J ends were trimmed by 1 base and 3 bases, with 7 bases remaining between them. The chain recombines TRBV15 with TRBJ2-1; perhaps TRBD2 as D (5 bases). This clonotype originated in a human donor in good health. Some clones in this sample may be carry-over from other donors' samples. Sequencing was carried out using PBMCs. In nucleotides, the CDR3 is TGTGCCACCAGCAGAGGCGGAGGCTACAATGAGCAGTTCTTC. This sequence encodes CATSRGGGYNEQFF. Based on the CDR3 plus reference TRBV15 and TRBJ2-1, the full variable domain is DAMVIQNPRYQVTQFGKPVTLSCSQTLNHNVMYWYQQKSSQAPKLLFHYYDKDFNNEADTPDNFQSRRPNTSFCFLDIRSPGLGDTAMYLCATSRGGGYNEQFFGPGTRLTVL.